The rows below give T cell receptor beta chains drawn from one sample of a study of blood T cell repertoires in COVID-19. Using immunoSEQ multiplex PCR, the repertoire was profiled, and TCRdb retains in-frame clones only, with some absent. The sample has 150,000 to 160,000 clones; over 75% are singletons. Sequenced sample: peripheral blood. These receptor sequences come from a man aged 60-69 years with COVID-19, enrolled during active disease. The CDR3 runs from the conserved cysteine through the conserved F or W. A D gene is named only where the DNA matches it firmly. Some rows have no size entry. The others give once, few or many, or a class for an expanded clone.

TRBV6-6	once	TRBJ1-5	TRBD1	TGTGCCAGCAGTACAAAAACAGGGGTGGGGGGACAGCCCCAGCATTTT	CASSTKTGVGGQPQHF
TRBV12-3/TRBV12-4	once	TRBJ2-7	NA	TGTGCCAGCAGTTGGGGGACAAAATACGAGCAGTACTTC	CASSWGTKYEQYF
TRBV19	NA	TRBJ2-1	NA	TGTGCCAGTAGTATAGAAAGCGGCTCCTACAATGAGCAGTTCTTC	CASSIESGSYNEQFF
TRBV27	NA	TRBJ2-6	NA	TGTGCCAGCAGTTTATCCACAGATCGTCTCTGGGCCAACGTCCTGACTTTC	CASSLSTDRLWANVLTF
TRBV7-8	NA	TRBJ1-1	NA	TGTGCCAGCAGCTTAGCGGGAGTAGGGGGAGCTTTCTTT	CASSLAGVGGAFF
TRBV7-3	few	TRBJ2-3	NA	TGTGCCAGCAGCTTAGGTTTGGGCCCAGATACGCAGTATTTT	CASSLGLGPDTQYF
TRBV2	NA	TRBJ1-1	NA	TGTGCCAGCAGGACGGAAGGGAGCACTGAAGCTTTCTTT	CASRTEGSTEAFF
TRBV6-2/TRBV6-3	NA	TRBJ2-3	TRBD2	TGTGCCAGCAGTCGTCTAGCGGGGATCACAGATACGCAGTATTTT	CASSRLAGITDTQYF
TRBV3-1/TRBV3-2	NA	TRBJ1-3	NA	TGTGCCAGCAGCCAAGGCAGGGCTTCGGGAAACACCATATATTTT	CASSQGRASGNTIYF
TRBV7-2	many	TRBJ2-7	TRBD1	TGTGCCAGCAGCAGGTATGGACAGGGGGAAAACTACGAGCAGTACTTC	CASSRYGQGENYEQYF
TRBV7-2	NA	TRBJ1-3	NA	TGTGCCAGCAACAATGGAAACACCATATATTTT	CASNNGNTIYF
TRBV6-2/TRBV6-3	NA	TRBJ2-5	TRBD2	TGTGCCCGCAGTTACGGCGGGGGGGGCGGGGAGACCCAGTACTTC	CARSYGGGGGETQYF
TRBV19	NA	TRBJ1-4	TRBD1	TGTGCCAGTAGTAAGAACCGGGACAGTGATTATGAAAAACTGTTTTTT	CASSKNRDSDYEKLFF
TRBV19	NA	TRBJ1-2	TRBD1	TGTGCCAGTAGTATTGACAGGGGCTATGGCTACACCTTC	CASSIDRGYGYTF
TRBV10-3	NA	TRBJ2-7	NA	TGTGCCATCAACGGGGTTAACAGCCACTCCTACGAGCAGTACTTC	CAINGVNSHSYEQYF
TRBV3-1/TRBV3-2	NA	TRBJ2-1	TRBD1	TGTGCCAGCAGCCAAGGTCGGGCAGGGGGTCAGGAGCAGTTCTTC	CASSQGRAGGQEQFF
TRBV23-1	NA	TRBJ1-5	NA	TGCGCCAGCAGACTCCCTAGCTATAGCAATCAGCCCCAGCATTTT	CASRLPSYSNQPQHF
TRBV11-2	NA	TRBJ2-7	TRBD1	TGTGCCAGCAGTAATCCCGGGACAGGATACGAGCAGTACTTC	CASSNPGTGYEQYF
TRBV19	NA	TRBJ1-6	TRBD1	TGTGCCAGTAGTCCGCGACAGGGCCGCAATTCACCCCTCCACTTT	CASSPRQGRNSPLHF
TRBV27	once	TRBJ1-6	NA	TGTGCCAGCGCACTGGGAAGGGGCGTTAATAATTCACCCCTCCACTTT	CASALGRGVNNSPLHF
TRBV21-1	NA	TRBJ1-2	NA	TGTGCCAGCAGCACTAGGAGGAGACCGGACCACTATGGCTACACCTTC	CASSTRRRPDHYGYTF
TRBV14	NA	TRBJ1-4	TRBD1	TGTGCCAGCAGCCAAGAAAGGGACAGTATTAATGAAAAACTGTTTTTT	CASSQERDSINEKLFF
TRBV6-5	NA	TRBJ1-5	NA	TGTGCCAGCCAATCCCAGGGATCTCAGCCCCAGCATTTT	CASQSQGSQPQHF
TRBV4-3	NA	TRBJ2-3	TRBD2	TGCGCCAGCAGCCGGGCGGGAGGGATAGATACGCAGTATTTT	CASSRAGGIDTQYF
TRBV18	NA	TRBJ2-7	TRBD1	TGTGCCAGCTCACCAAGTACTACAGGGGTCCACGAGCAGTACTTC	CASSPSTTGVHEQYF
TRBV7-8	NA	TRBJ2-7	NA	TGTGCCAGCAGCCAACGGGACAACGGATACGAGCAGTACTTC	CASSQRDNGYEQYF
TRBV7-2	NA	TRBJ2-5	NA	TGTGCCAGCAGCTTAGGGGCAGGCCAAGAGACCCAGTACTTC	CASSLGAGQETQYF
TRBV6-6	NA	TRBJ1-2	TRBD1	TGTGCCAGCAGTAAACAGGGGTCCTATGGCTACACCTTC	CASSKQGSYGYTF
TRBV7-3	NA	TRBJ1-1	TRBD1	TGTGCCAGCAGCTATGTTCAGGGGGGTGCGGCTTTCTTT	CASSYVQGGAAFF
TRBV24-1	NA	TRBJ2-1	NA	TGTGCCACCAGTGCCGGGACTGGCTACAATGAGCAGTTCTTC	CATSAGTGYNEQFF